This entry lists 32 T cell receptor gamma chains sequenced from one sample in a study of gamma delta lymphoproliferative disorders and STAT genes. The receptor sequences were amplified from genomic DNA of peripheral blood mononuclear cells. TCRdb reanalysed the multiplex PCR reads via CATT. In the table there are over 2,000 gamma-chain clones, about 10% of which are singletons. The sample was blood. These receptors were obtained from a human donor with gamma-delta T-cell large granular lymphocyte leukemia.

The table lists this clone with a few counts. This DNA translates differently at residue 11 from the TCRdb protein, which is that of a much larger clone; a read error is likely, and the protein shown is the DNA's own translation. This chain uses TRGV9 with TRGJP. No J gene is reported in TCRdb; it was inferred here by comparing the DNA with germline. The CDR3 sequence is 16 residues long. Per the germline V gene, CDR1 is GITISATS and CDR2 is ISYDGTV (reference sequence). The CDR3, as DNA: TGTGCCTTGTGGGAGGTCGGCGAGTTGGGCAGAAAAATCAAGGTATTT. This sequence encodes CALWEVGELGRKIKVF.

This chain uses TRGV10 with TRGJ1 or TRGJ2. The J gene is not listed in TCRdb, so it was assigned here from a DNA match to germline. TRGV10 is annotated as an ORF whose role is uncertain. The CDR3 contains 13 residues. V dropped 8 bases and J dropped 11; count of bases not matched to a gene: 16. CDR3 sequence reads: CAAWDRTREEKLF. The DNA for the CDR3 is TGTGCTGCGTGGGATCGAACCCGGGAGGAGAAACTCTTT.

By share, this clone ranks as medium-sized. Other DNA variants within this sample encode the same CDR3. V usage is TRGV4 and J usage is TRGJ1 or TRGJ2. The J gene is not listed in TCRdb, so it was assigned here from a DNA match to germline. V dropped 1 base and J dropped 10; count of bases not matched to a gene: 1. CDR1 EGSTGY and CDR2 YDSYTSSV come from the germline V gene. This CDR3 spans 10 amino acids. CDR3: CATWDGKKLF. CDR3 DNA sequence: TGTGCCACCTGGGATGGCAAGAAACTCTTT.

This clone was counted only a few times. The chain employs TRGV9 and TRGJ1 or TRGJ2. The J gene, left out of TCRdb, was set here by checking the DNA against germline. The CDR3 length is 10 residues. After removal of 9 bases from V and 11 bases from J, the junction contained 10 bases not matched to a gene. CDR1 GITISATS and CDR2 ISYDGTV come from the germline V gene (reference sequence). CDR3 sequence (DNA): TGTGCCTTGCCTACTTTGGAGAAACTCTTT. Translation gives CALPTLEKLF.

The chain carries TRGV10 and TRGJ1 or TRGJ2. Germline matching of the DNA provided the J gene here, since TCRdb leaves it blank. TRGV10 is flagged as an ORF with uncertain function. The ends lost 8 bases at V and 0 bases at J; junction bases unmatched: 5. This CDR3 is built from 13 residues. CDR3 region: CAAWDTNYYKKLF. The CDR3 nucleotides read TGTGCTGCGTGGGACACGAATTATTATAAGAAACTCTTT.

This clone is categorized as medium-sized (0.01 to 0.1%). The chain has TRGV10 and TRGJ1 or TRGJ2. Here the J gene came from matching the DNA to germline, since TCRdb omits it. TRGV10 is marked as an open reading frame, function uncertain. The length of the CDR3 is 10 residues. The V segment lost 11 bases and the J segment 11 bases; nucleotides outside the gene matches: 10. CDR3 sequence: CAARNFEKLF. The CDR3 DNA sequence: TGTGCTGCGCGGAACTTTGAGAAACTCTTT.

The CDR3 region is CATWDATAGDKKLF. The CDR3 DNA is TGTGCCACCTGGGATGCGACGGCCGGGGATAAGAAACTCTTT. V and J are TRGV4 and TRGJ1 or TRGJ2. TCRdb lists no J gene, so it was determined here by aligning the DNA to germline. V gave up 2 bases and J gave up 8 bases; unmatched junction bases: 12. The CDR3 has 14 residues. Per the germline V gene, CDR1 is EGSTGY and CDR2 is YDSYTSSV.

The V call is TRGV5, the J call TRGJ1 or TRGJ2. No J gene was available from TCRdb, and it was assigned here by a germline match of the DNA. The CDR3 extends over 13 amino acids. Germline CDR1 reads VINAFY; CDR2 reads YDVSNSKD. V lost 3 bases and J lost 8; bases outside the gene matches: 10. Here the CDR3 reads CATWDSLGDKKLF. The CDR3 DNA follows: TGTGCCACCTGGGACTCCCTGGGGGATAAGAAACTCTTT.

In its sample, this clone is medium-sized. The chain combines TRGV4 with TRGJP2. TCRdb supplies no J gene; here it was assigned by aligning the nucleotide sequence to germline. Germline CDR1 and CDR2: EGSTGY and YDSYTSSV. CDR3 size: 14 residues. V lost 3 bases, J lost 4 bases, and 5 bases stayed unmatched. In nucleotides, the CDR3 is TGTGCCACCTGGGATAGTGATAGTGATTGGATCAAGACGTTT. The encoded protein is CATWDSDSDWIKTF.

This clone is labeled medium-sized. V and J are TRGV10 and TRGJ1 or TRGJ2. TCRdb does not report a J gene; here it was assigned by matching the DNA to germline references. TRGV10 is an ORF, and what it does is uncertain. The CDR3 length is 13 residues. Trimming cost V 8 bases and J 2 bases; bases outside gene matches: 7. The CDR3 loop reads CAAWDLYYYKKLF. The CDR3 coding sequence is TGTGCTGCGTGGGATCTTTATTATTATAAGAAACTCTTT.

This chain connects TRGV4 to TRGJ1 or TRGJ2. As TCRdb names no J gene, one was assigned here on the basis of a DNA match to germline. Germline CDR1 is EGSTGY and CDR2 is YDSYTSSV. The CDR3 is 15 amino acids. The ends lost 5 bases at V and 3 bases at J; junction bases unmatched: 13. Here the CDR3 DNA reads TGTGCCACCTGGGTCTGTAAGGTACCTTATTATAAGAAACTCTTT. Its translation is CATWVCKVPYYKKLF.

This clone is labeled medium-sized (0.01 to 0.1%). The chain joins TRGV8 to TRGJ1 or TRGJ2. TCRdb does not report a J gene; here it was assigned by matching the DNA to germline references. CDR1 VENAVY and CDR2 YDSYNSRV come from the germline V gene. This CDR3 has 15 residues. The junction had 9 bases not matched to a gene; V was cut back by 0 bases and J by 4 bases. In DNA form, the CDR3 reads TGTGCCACCTGGGATAGGCCGAGGGAATATTATAAGAAACTCTTT. Translation: CATWDRPREYYKKLF.

The V and J genes are TRGV4 and TRGJ1 or TRGJ2. As TCRdb names no J gene, one was assigned here on the basis of a DNA match to germline. The CDR3 runs to 15 residues. The V gene end was trimmed by 1 base and the J gene end by 4 bases; junction bases not matched to a gene: 10. The germline V gene has CDR1 EGSTGY and CDR2 YDSYTSSV. CDR3 coding DNA: TGTGCCACCTGGGATGGACGGGGAAAATATTATAAGAAACTCTTT. This sequence encodes CATWDGRGKYYKKLF.

In this sample, this clone is medium-sized. Because the CDR3's place on the DNA is in doubt, the DNA is left out and the CDR3 is given as listed by TCRdb. TRGV11 is the V gene, and the J gene was not called. TRGV11 is given ORF status, its function remaining uncertain. The length of the CDR3 is 16 amino acids, counting both ends. The CDR3 here is CTTVPAGLTARWFKIF.

About this clone: The sample holds other DNA sequences that translate to the same CDR3. The V gene is given as TRGV3, and no J gene call is available. This CDR3 spans 9 amino acids. Germline V gives CDR1 VTNTFY, CDR2 YDVSTARD (reference sequence). In DNA, the CDR3 is TGTGCTACCTGGGACAGGCAGTTTTTT. It is translated as CATWDRQFF.

DNA for the CDR3: TGTGCCACCTGGGATGGGCCTAAGATGATGTATAAGAAACTCTTT. Amino acid sequence: CATWDGPKMMYKKLF. The rearrangement joins TRGV4 to TRGJ1 or TRGJ2. The J gene was not available in TCRdb and was assigned here by matching the DNA to germline segments. V shed 0 bases, J shed 7 bases, and the junction held 12 bases outside the gene matches. The CDR3 consists of 15 residues. The germline gives CDR1 EGSTGY, CDR2 YDSYTSSV.

This clone was counted between two and nine times. This specimen includes other DNA sequences encoding the same CDR3. The V call is TRGV5, the J call TRGJ1 or TRGJ2. Because TCRdb records no J gene, it was assigned here through a match of the DNA to germline. The J segment lost 2 bases and the V segment lost 1 base, leaving 2 bases of the junction unmatched. This CDR3 has 13 amino acids. The germline CDR1 and CDR2 sequences are VINAFY and YDVSNSKD. In nucleotides, the CDR3 is TGTGCCACCTGGGACAGAGATTATTATAAGAAACTCTTT. Translating gives CATWDRDYYKKLF.

This chain joins TRGV11 and TRGJ1 or TRGJ2. Here the J gene was assigned by germline matching of the DNA, as TCRdb has none. TRGV11 is given ORF status, its function remaining uncertain. Germline trimming cut 5 bases from V and 5 bases from J; bases unmatched to any gene: 6. The length of the CDR3 is 13 residues. CDR3 nucleotide sequence: TGTGCCTGCTGGATTAAGAAGGATTATAAGAAACTCTTT. Its protein is CACWIKKDYKKLF.

The chain employs TRGV11 and TRGJ1 or TRGJ2. Because TCRdb records no J gene, it was assigned here through a match of the DNA to germline. TRGV11 is assigned to the ORF class and has an uncertain function. The CDR3 totals 19 residues. The CDR3 loop reads CTTAPAGSRHHSYYYKKLF. In DNA form, the CDR3 reads TGTACCACTGCGCCTGCTGGATCCCGTCACCATTCTTATTATTATAAGAAACTCTTT.

The table lists this clone with a few counts. J is TRGJ1 or TRGJ2 and V is TRGV4. Assignment of the J gene here rests on matching the DNA to germline, because TCRdb gives none. In germline, CDR1 is EGSTGY, CDR2 YDSYTSSV. CDR3 length equals 11 residues. V lost 11 bases to trimming and J lost 10 bases; unmatched junction nucleotides: 14. CDR3 bases: TGTGCCAACCCCCAGAAGGAGAAGAAACTCTTT. As protein: CANPQKEKKLF.

This clone was seen only a few times. The chain combines TRGV8 with TRGJ1 or TRGJ2. In the absence of a J gene in TCRdb, the DNA was matched to germline to assign it here. Losses at the gene ends were 5 bases for V and 0 bases for J; bases not matched to a gene: 4. Germline CDR1 and CDR2: VENAVY and YDSYNSRV. The CDR3 length is 13 residues. CDR3 nucleotides: TGTGCCACCTGGGCCGCGAATTATTATAAGAAACTCTTT. As protein: CATWAANYYKKLF.

The V and J genes are TRGV4 and TRGJ1 or TRGJ2. The J gene is not listed in TCRdb, so it was assigned here from a DNA match to germline. CDR1 EGSTGY and CDR2 YDSYTSSV come from the germline V gene. The CDR3 runs to 13 residues. V shed 5 bases and J 3 bases; nucleotides not matched to a gene: 7. CDR3 nucleotide sequence: TGTGCCACCTGGGTTACGTTTTATTATAAGAAACTCTTT. This sequence encodes CATWVTFYYKKLF.

This clone was seen a handful of times. No J gene was named, though the V gene is TRGV4. The CDR3 extends over 10 amino acids. CDR1 is EGSTGY and CDR2 is YDSYTSSV in the germline V gene. The DNA for the CDR3 is TGTGCCACCTGGGACGTCTTGGGGCTCTTT. Translated, it gives CATWDVLGLF.

This clone has more than one count but fewer than ten. The V and J genes are TRGV11 and TRGJ1 or TRGJ2. Here the J gene was assigned by germline matching of the DNA, as TCRdb has none. TRGV11 is recorded as an ORF, its role being uncertain. After removal of 0 bases from V and 7 bases from J, the junction contained 6 bases not matched to a gene. The length of the CDR3 is 14 residues. This CDR3 is CACWIRHVLYKKLF. DNA of the CDR3: TGTGCCTGCTGGATTAGGCACGTCCTATATAAGAAACTCTTT.

On this clone: One end of the junction varies from germline; a read error may be responsible. V gene TRGV10 combines with J gene TRGJ1 or TRGJ2. TCRdb gives no J gene; it was assigned here by matching the DNA to germline. TRGV10 belongs to the ORF category, with a function that is uncertain. CDR3 size: 10 residues. This CDR3 is CSAWESAKLF. CDR3 bases: TGTTCTGCGTGGGAGTCGGCGAAACTCTTT.

There are a few counts of this clone. The chain employs TRGV3 and TRGJ1 or TRGJ2. Here the J gene came from matching the DNA to germline, since TCRdb omits it. The germline gives CDR1 VTNTFY, CDR2 YDVSTARD (reference sequence). This CDR3 contains 15 residues. V lost 0 bases to trimming and J lost 2 bases; unmatched junction nucleotides: 7. The CDR3 sequence is CATWDRPGHYYKKLF. The CDR3 coding sequence is TGTGCCACCTGGGACAGGCCTGGGCATTATTATAAGAAACTCTTT.

This clone was recorded a few times. The chain uses TRGV3 and TRGJ1 or TRGJ2. The J gene was not available in TCRdb and was assigned here by matching the DNA to germline segments. Germline assignment: CDR1 VTNTFY and CDR2 YDVSTARD (reference sequence). The CDR3 loop spans 14 amino acids. The J segment lost 0 bases and the V segment lost 1 base, leaving 3 bases of the junction unmatched. In DNA form, the CDR3 reads TGTGCCACCTGGGACAGCTCGAATTATTATAAGAAACTCTTT. Translation: CATWDSSNYYKKLF.

This clone rates as medium-sized. V and J are TRGV2 and TRGJP1. TCRdb leaves out the J gene; it was filled in here by matching the DNA to germline. V dropped 1 base and J dropped 2; count of bases not matched to a gene: 10. CDR1 and CDR2 from the germline V gene are EGSNGY and YDSYNSKV. This CDR3 has 17 amino acids. Here the CDR3 DNA reads TGTGCCACCTGGGACGGCACCTCTAACACCACTGGTTGGTTCAAGATATTT. As protein: CATWDGTSNTTGWFKIF.

In this sample, this clone turned up a few times. The V and J genes are TRGV8 and TRGJ1 or TRGJ2. The J gene was missing in TCRdb and was found by matching the end of the DNA to germline. Germline lookup yields CDR1 VENAVY and CDR2 YDSYNSRV. The length of the CDR3 is 18 residues. Trimming at V came to 1 base and at J to 6 bases, leaving 21 bases not matched to a gene. CDR3 in DNA: TGTGCCACCTGGGATAGCTACGACTTTAAATGTGGCTCTTATAAGAAACTCTTT. Translation: CATWDSYDFKCGSYKKLF.

This clone was detected only a few times. The chain couples TRGV11 to TRGJ1 or TRGJ2. TCRdb carries no J gene annotation; the J gene was assigned here by matching the DNA with germline. TRGV11 is an ORF; its function is uncertain. The junction had 8 bases not matched to a gene; V was cut back by 0 bases and J by 12 bases. This CDR3 is built from 13 residues. The CDR3 region has the DNA TGTGCCTGCTGGATTAGGCACCGAGGCTGGAAACTCTTT. Its protein product is CACWIRHRGWKLF.

This clone appeared a few times. CDR3 sequence: CATWDGPPKKLF. The DNA of the CDR3 is TGTGCCACCTGGGACGGGCCCCCTAAGAAACTCTTT. This chain uses TRGV2 with TRGJ1 or TRGJ2. As TCRdb names no J gene, one was assigned here on the basis of a DNA match to germline. V dropped 0 bases and J dropped 9; count of bases not matched to a gene: 5. The CDR3 has 12 residues. Germline V lookup: CDR1 EGSNGY, CDR2 YDSYNSKV.

This clone was seen a few times. V usage is TRGV8 and J usage is TRGJ1 or TRGJ2. The J gene was not available in TCRdb and was assigned here by matching the DNA to germline segments. After removal of 0 bases from V and 2 bases from J, the junction contained 7 bases not matched to a gene. Looked up from germline, CDR1 is VENAVY and CDR2 is YDSYNSRV. The CDR3 spans 15 residues. The CDR3 coding sequence is TGTGCCACCTGGGATAGGCCAACAGATTATTATAAGAAACTCTTT. It is translated as CATWDRPTDYYKKLF.